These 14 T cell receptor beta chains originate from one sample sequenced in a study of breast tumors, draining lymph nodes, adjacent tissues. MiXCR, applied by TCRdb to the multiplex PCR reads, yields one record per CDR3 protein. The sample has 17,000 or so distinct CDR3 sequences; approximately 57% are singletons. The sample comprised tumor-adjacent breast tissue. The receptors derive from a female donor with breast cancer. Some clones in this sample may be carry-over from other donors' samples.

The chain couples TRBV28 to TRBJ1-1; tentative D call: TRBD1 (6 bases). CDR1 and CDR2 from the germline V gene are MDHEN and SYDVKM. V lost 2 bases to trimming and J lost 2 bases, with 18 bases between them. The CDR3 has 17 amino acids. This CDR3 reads CASSLNFGGGGNTEAFF. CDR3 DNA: TGTGCCAGCAGTTTAAATTTCGGCGGGGGCGGAAACACTGAAGCTTTCTTT.

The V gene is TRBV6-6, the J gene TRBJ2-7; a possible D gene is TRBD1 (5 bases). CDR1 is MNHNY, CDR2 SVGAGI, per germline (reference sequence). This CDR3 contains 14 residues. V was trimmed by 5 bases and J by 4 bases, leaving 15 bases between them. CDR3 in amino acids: CASSHLTVPYEQYV. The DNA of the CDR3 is TGTGCCAGCAGTCATCTGACAGTTCCTTACGAGCAGTACGTC.

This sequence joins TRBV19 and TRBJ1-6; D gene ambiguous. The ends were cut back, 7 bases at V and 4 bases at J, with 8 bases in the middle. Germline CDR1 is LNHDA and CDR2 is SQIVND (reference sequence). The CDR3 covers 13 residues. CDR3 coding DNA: TGTGCCAGTAATAACAGATATAATTCACCCCTCCACTTT. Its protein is CASNNRYNSPLHF.

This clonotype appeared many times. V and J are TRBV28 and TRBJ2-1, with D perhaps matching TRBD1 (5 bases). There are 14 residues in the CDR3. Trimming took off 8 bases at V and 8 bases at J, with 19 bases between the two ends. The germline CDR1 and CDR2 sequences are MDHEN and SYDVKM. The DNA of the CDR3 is TGTGCCAGCGTCAGGGCAGGGAATGTCCATGAGCAGTTCTTC. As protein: CASVRAGNVHEQFF.

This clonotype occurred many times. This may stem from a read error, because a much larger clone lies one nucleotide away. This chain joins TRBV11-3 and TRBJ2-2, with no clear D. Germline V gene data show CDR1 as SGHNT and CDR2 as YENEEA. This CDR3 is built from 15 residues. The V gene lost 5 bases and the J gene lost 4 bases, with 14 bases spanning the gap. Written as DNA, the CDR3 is TGTGCCAGCAGCCTCGGGCATAGCACCACCGGGGAGCTGTTTTTT. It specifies CASSLGHSTTGELFF.

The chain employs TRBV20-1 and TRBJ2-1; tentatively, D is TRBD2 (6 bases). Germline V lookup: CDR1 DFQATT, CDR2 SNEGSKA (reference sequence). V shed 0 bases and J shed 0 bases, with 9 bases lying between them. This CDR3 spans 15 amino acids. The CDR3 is CSARDTGSSYNEQFF. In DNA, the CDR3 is TGCAGTGCTAGAGATACCGGGAGCTCCTACAATGAGCAGTTCTTC.

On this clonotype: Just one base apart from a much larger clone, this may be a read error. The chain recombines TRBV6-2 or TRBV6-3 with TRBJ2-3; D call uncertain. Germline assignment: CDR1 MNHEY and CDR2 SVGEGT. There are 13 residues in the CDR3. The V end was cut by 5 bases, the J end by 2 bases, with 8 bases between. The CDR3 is CASSHRDTDTQYF. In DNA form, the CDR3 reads TGTGCCAGCAGTCACAGAGACACAGATACGCAGTATTTT.

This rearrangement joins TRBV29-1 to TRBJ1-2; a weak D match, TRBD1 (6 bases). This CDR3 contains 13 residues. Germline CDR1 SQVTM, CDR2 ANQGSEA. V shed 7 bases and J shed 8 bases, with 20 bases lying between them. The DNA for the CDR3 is TGCAGCGCCGGCCCCACAGGGAAGAAAGGCTACACCTTC. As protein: CSAGPTGKKGYTF.

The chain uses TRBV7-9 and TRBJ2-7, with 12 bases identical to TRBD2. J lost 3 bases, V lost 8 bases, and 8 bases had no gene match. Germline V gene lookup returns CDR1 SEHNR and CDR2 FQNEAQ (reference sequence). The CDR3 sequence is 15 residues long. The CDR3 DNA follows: TGTGCCAGCCTTATCCGGACTAGCGGGATCTACGAGCAGTACTTC. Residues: CASLIRTSGIYEQYF. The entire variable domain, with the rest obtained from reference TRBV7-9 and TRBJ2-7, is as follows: DTGVSQNPRHKITKRGQNVTFRCDPISEHNRLYWYRQTLGQGPEFLTYFQNEAQLEKSRLLSDRFSAERPKGSFSTLEIQRTEQGDSAMYLCASLIRTSGIYEQYFGPGTRLTVT.

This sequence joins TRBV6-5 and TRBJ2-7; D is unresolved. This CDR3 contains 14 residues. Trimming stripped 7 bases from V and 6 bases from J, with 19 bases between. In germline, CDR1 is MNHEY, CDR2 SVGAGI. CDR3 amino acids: CASTPAPDRREQYF. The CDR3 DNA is TGTGCCAGCACTCCCGCACCGGACCGGCGCGAGCAGTACTTC.

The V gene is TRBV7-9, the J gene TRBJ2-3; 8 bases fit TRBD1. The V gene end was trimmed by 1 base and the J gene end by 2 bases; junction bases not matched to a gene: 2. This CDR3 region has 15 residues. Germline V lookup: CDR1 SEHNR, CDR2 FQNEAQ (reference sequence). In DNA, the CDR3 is TGTGCCAGCAGCTTAGGACAGGGGAACACAGATACGCAGTATTTT. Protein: CASSLGQGNTDTQYF.

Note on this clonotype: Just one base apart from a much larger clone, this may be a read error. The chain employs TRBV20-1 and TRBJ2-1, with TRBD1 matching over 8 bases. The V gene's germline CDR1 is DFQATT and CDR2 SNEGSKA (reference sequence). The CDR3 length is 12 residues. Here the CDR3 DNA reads TGCAGTGCACCGACAGGGGCGGATGAGCCGCTCTTC. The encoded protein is CSAPTGADEPLF.

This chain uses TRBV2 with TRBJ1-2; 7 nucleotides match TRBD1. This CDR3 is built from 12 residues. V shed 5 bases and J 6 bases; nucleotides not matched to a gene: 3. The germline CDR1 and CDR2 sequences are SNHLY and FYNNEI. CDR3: CASSQQGNGYTF. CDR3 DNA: TGTGCCAGCAGTCAACAGGGGAATGGCTACACCTTC.

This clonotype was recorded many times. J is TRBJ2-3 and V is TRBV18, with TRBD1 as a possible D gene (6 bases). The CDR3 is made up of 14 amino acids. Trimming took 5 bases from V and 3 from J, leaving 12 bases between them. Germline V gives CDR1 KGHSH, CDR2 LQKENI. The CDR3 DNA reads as TGTGCCAGCTCAAAACAGGGATGGACAGATACGCAGTATTTT. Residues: CASSKQGWTDTQYF.